This T cell receptor beta chain was found in a study of T cell responses to AZD1222 COVID-19 vaccine. Findings and limits, study-wide: Females made up more of the donors, who were largely white British, and clonal diversity may have come out too low. Researchers took repertoire samples only after the peak T cell response had come. The study identified only 6 or 7 AZD1222 recipients as seropositive at baseline.

Details on this clone: Its cognate antigen is unknown.

Measured with immunoSEQ multiplex PCR; TCRdb has only the in-frame clones, and not every one. The sample lists approximately 200,000 clones, 80% to 95% occurring once. The clonotype comes from an adult who received the AZD1222 COVID-19 vaccine. Sequencing used peripheral blood, obtained 28 days after the second AZD1222 dose.

Here the CDR3 reads CASSPPGWSGELFF. The CDR3 region has the DNA TGTGCCAGCTCACCTCCAGGGTGGTCCGGGGAGCTGTTTTTT. The genes are TRBV18 and TRBJ2-2; TRBD1 is a possible D gene (5 bases). V lost 3 bases to trimming and J lost 6 bases, with 11 bases between them. CDR1 KGHSH and CDR2 LQKENI come from the germline V gene. The CDR3 extends over 14 amino acids.